This T cell receptor beta chain is from a study of blood T cells in healthy people across ages. Overall study findings and caveats: Expanded clonotype changes were possibly confounded by unknown donor CMV status. Observed TCR beta diversity per million T cells went down as age went up. This fall followed a roughly linear course with age.

A few counts support this clonotype. Its cognate antigen is unknown. For the second PCR, which ran for about 7 to 11 cycles, a sample-barcoded 5' primer and a J-beta primer mix were used. Via MiXCR, TCRdb re-called the 5' RACE reads, giving one row per CDR3 protein. The sample has over a million distinct CDR3 sequences; around 59% are singletons. V lost 4 bases and J lost 0; bases outside the gene matches: 7. This CDR3 has 15 residues. The germline V gene has CDR1 SGHRS and CDR2 YFSETQ. Input material: blood. J is TRBJ2-7 and V is TRBV5-1, with 7 bases aligning to TRBD1. This receptor was obtained from a man between 18 and 35 years old in good health. CDR3 loop: CASSVLTGYSYEQYF. Written as DNA, the CDR3 is TGCGCCAGCAGCGTGCTGACAGGGTACTCCTACGAGCAGTACTTC.